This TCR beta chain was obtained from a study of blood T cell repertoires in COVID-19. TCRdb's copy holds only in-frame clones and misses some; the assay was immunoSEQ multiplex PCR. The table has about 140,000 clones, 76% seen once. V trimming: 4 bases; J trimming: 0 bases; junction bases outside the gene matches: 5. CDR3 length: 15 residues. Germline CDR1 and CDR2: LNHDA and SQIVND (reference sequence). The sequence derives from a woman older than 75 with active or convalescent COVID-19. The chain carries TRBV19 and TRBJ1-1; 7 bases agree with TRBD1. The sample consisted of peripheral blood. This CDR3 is CASSKDRRMNTEAFF. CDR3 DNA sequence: TGTGCCAGTAGTAAGGACAGGAGAATGAACACTGAAGCTTTCTTT.